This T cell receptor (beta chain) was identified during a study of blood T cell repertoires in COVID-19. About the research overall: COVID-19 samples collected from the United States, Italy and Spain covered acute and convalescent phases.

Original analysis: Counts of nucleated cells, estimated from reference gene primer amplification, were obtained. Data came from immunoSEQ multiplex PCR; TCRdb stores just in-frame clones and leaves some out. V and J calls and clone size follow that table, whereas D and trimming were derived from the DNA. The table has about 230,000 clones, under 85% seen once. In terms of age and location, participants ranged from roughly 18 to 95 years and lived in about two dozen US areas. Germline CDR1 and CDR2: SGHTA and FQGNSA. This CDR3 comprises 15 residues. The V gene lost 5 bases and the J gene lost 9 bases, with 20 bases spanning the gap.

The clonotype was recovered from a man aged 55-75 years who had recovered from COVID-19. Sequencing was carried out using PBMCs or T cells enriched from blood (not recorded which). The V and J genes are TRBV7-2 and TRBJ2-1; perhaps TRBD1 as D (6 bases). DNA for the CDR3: TGTGCCAGCAGCAACCGGAAGGGGGAGCGGAGTGAGCAGTTCTTC. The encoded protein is CASSNRKGERSEQFF.